This is a list of T cell receptor beta chains from one sample in a study of blood T cell repertoires in COVID-19. The method was immunoSEQ multiplex PCR; TCRdb's version includes in-frame clones alone and lacks a portion of them. This sample carries 85,000 to 95,000 clones, approximately 86% of them seen once, and the ten largest clones take roughly a sixth. The sequenced material came from peripheral blood. The receptors come from a woman of 80 years or more with acute or convalescent COVID-19. CDR3s include the opening cysteine and the closing phenylalanine or tryptophan. A D gene is named only where the DNA matches it firmly. Clone sizes are given selectively: once, few, many, or a class where the clone is expanded.

j_call,d_call,clone_size,v_call,cdr3_nt,cdr3_aa
TRBJ1-2,TRBD1,NA,TRBV2,TGTGCCAGCACCCGACAGGGGCCCTACTATGGCTACACCTTC,CASTRQGPYYGYTF
TRBJ1-1,NA,once,TRBV7-9,TGTGCCAGCAGCTTATCAGGGGTTGAAGCTTTCTTT,CASSLSGVEAFF
TRBJ2-5,TRBD2,NA,TRBV7-2,TGTGCCAGCAGCCTCTTATCTAGCGGGGGGCGAGCTGAGACCCAGTACTTC,CASSLLSSGGRAETQYF
TRBJ2-1,TRBD1,NA,TRBV24-1,TGTGCCACCGAGGGACAGGGATTGTATGAGCAGTTCTTC,CATEGQGLYEQFF
TRBJ1-2,NA,NA,TRBV15,TGTGCCACCAGCAGAGCCCGGGGAGGGGTTGGAGGCTACACCTTC,CATSRARGGVGGYTF
TRBJ2-7,TRBD2,NA,TRBV18,TGTGCCAGCTCACTCCTACTAGCGGCAACCTACGAGCAGTACTTC,CASSLLLAATYEQYF
TRBJ2-7,NA,NA,TRBV19,TGTGCCAGTAGTCGTAAGGGGGAGTACGAGCAGTACTTC,CASSRKGEYEQYF
TRBJ2-1,NA,NA,TRBV5-6,TGTGCCAGCAGCTTGGTTAGCGACCCGCCGTTCTTC,CASSLVSDPPFF
TRBJ2-1,TRBD2,NA,TRBV6-4,TGTGCCAGCCGGACTAGCGGGGGGGCCAATGAGCAGTTCTTC,CASRTSGGANEQFF
TRBJ2-7,TRBD1,once,TRBV7-8,TGTGCCAGCAGCTACCGACCCGGGACAGGGATCACCTACGAGCAGTACTTC,CASSYRPGTGITYEQYF
TRBJ1-2,NA,NA,TRBV2,TGTGCCAGCAGTGGCAGCCAGGGTCATGGCTACACCTTC,CASSGSQGHGYTF
TRBJ2-7,TRBD2,NA,TRBV3-1/TRBV3-2,TGTGCCAGCAGCCCCCGGACTAGCGGGGGGTATTTGCAGTACTTC,CASSPRTSGGYLQYF
TRBJ2-5,NA,once,TRBV11-2,TGTGCCAGCAGCTTTGCCGACAGAGAAGAGACCCAGTACTTC,CASSFADREETQYF
TRBJ1-3,NA,NA,TRBV5-6,TGTGCCAGCAGCTTGTCTGGGCTCGGAAACACCATATATTTT,CASSLSGLGNTIYF
TRBJ1-4,NA,NA,TRBV27,TGTGCCAGCAGTTCGGGACTTTTTGAAAAACTGTTTTTT,CASSSGLFEKLFF
TRBJ1-1,NA,NA,TRBV5-5,TGTGCCAGCAGCGGAGCGACAGGATTGGACACTGAAGCTTTCTTT,CASSGATGLDTEAFF
TRBJ1-2,NA,NA,TRBV5-1,TGCGCCAGCAAAAGGAATCTACTAAACTATGGCTACACCTTC,CASKRNLLNYGYTF
TRBJ2-1,TRBD2,NA,TRBV19,TGTGCCAGTAGATACGGCGGGGGGGCGGGTAATGAGCAGTTCTTC,CASRYGGGAGNEQFF
TRBJ2-1,TRBD1,NA,TRBV15,TGTGCCACCAGCAAAAGACAAGGGGGCCTAACCTACAATGAGCAGTTCTTC,CATSKRQGGLTYNEQFF
TRBJ1-1,TRBD1,NA,TRBV2,TGTGCCAGCAGGCAACAGGGGCCTGAAGCTTTCTTT,CASRQQGPEAFF
TRBJ2-7,TRBD1,NA,TRBV19,TGTGCCAGTAGTATGGCCCCAGGGGACAGGAGGTACGAGCAGTACTTC,CASSMAPGDRRYEQYF
TRBJ1-2,TRBD1,NA,TRBV25-1,TGTGCCAGCACCGGACAGGGGGCAAAGGGCTACACCTTC,CASTGQGAKGYTF
TRBJ1-1,NA,NA,TRBV3-1/TRBV3-2,TGTGCCAGCAGCCACCGCAGTACCTCTGAAGCTTTCTTT,CASSHRSTSEAFF
TRBJ2-5,TRBD2,NA,TRBV2,TGTGCCAGCAGTGATAGGCGGGGGGGCCACGAGACCCAGTACTTC,CASSDRRGGHETQYF
TRBJ2-2,NA,NA,TRBV2,TGTGCCAGCAGTGAATCACGGGTCCGGACCGGGGAGCTGTTTTTT,CASSESRVRTGELFF
TRBJ1-3,NA,NA,TRBV5-5,TGTGCCAGCAGCTTGGTATGGTCGGGGTCTGGAAACACCATATATTTT,CASSLVWSGSGNTIYF
TRBJ2-1,NA,NA,TRBV5-4,TGTGCCAGCAGCTTTGTCGCCGAGAATGAGCAGTTCTTC,CASSFVAENEQFF
TRBJ2-5,NA,NA,TRBV5-1,TGCGCCAGCAGCCCACTGCAAGAGACCCAGTACTTC,CASSPLQETQYF
TRBJ2-7,TRBD2,NA,TRBV25-1,TGTGCCAGCAGTGGGGAGTGGGGGGGTCTCGACGAGCAGTACTTC,CASSGEWGGLDEQYF
TRBJ2-3,NA,few,TRBV18,TGTGCCAGCGCCGCCGGGGATACGCAGTATTTT,CASAAGDTQYF
TRBJ2-1,TRBD2,NA,TRBV10-3,TGTGCCATCAGCCTAGCGGGGGGGTTCAATGAGCAGTTCTTC,CAISLAGGFNEQFF
TRBJ2-2,NA,few,TRBV5-1,TGCGCCAGCAGCTCGGGGGTCGGGGAGCTGTTTTTT,CASSSGVGELFF
TRBJ1-2,NA,once,TRBV24-1,TGTGCCACCAGTGATCCCAGGGCTGCTGGCTACACCTTC,CATSDPRAAGYTF
TRBJ1-6,NA,NA,TRBV21-1,TGTGCCAGCAGCAAAGGTGTGAGACAGATGAGCTCCTATAATTCACCCCTCCACTTT,CASSKGVRQMSSYNSPLHF
TRBJ2-7,NA,NA,TRBV7-6,TGTGCCAGCAGCCGATTTGAGACAAGCTCCTACGAGCAGTACTTC,CASSRFETSSYEQYF
TRBJ2-3,NA,NA,TRBV2,TGTGCCAGCAGGGCGATGGGTGGGGCAGGGGATACGCAGTATTTT,CASRAMGGAGDTQYF
TRBJ2-5,NA,NA,TRBV6-1,TGTGCCAGCAGTGAAGGCCAAGTCGGGCAAGAGACCCAGTACTTC,CASSEGQVGQETQYF
TRBJ1-6,TRBD1,NA,TRBV5-5,TGTGCCAGCAGCTTGGGACAGGGTAGTTCACCCCTCCACTTT,CASSLGQGSSPLHF
TRBJ1-3,TRBD1,NA,TRBV6-5,TGTGCCAGCAGTCCCGGGACAGGGGTAAACACCATATATTTT,CASSPGTGVNTIYF